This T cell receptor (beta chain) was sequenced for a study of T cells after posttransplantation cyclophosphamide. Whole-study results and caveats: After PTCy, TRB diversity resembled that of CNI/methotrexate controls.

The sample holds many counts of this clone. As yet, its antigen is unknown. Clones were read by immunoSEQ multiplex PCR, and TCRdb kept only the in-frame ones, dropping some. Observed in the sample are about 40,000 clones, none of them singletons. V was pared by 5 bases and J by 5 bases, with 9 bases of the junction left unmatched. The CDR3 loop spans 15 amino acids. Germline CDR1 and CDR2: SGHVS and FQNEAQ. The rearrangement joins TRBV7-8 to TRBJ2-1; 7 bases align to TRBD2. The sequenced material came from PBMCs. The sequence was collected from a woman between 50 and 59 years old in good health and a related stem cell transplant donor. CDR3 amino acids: CASSLFGGSNNEQFF. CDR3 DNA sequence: TGTGCCAGCAGCCTCTTCGGGGGGTCAAACAATGAGCAGTTCTTC.